The clone carrying this T cell receptor beta chain has more than one count but fewer than ten. The data derive from a study of blood T cell repertoires in COVID-19. Produced via immunoSEQ multiplex PCR; TCRdb's table is partial and in-frame only. In the table there are 150,000 to 200,000 clones, roughly 91% of which are singletons. The length of the CDR3 is 14 residues. The germline gives CDR1 LGHNA, CDR2 YNFKEQ. Trimming removed 0 bases from V and 12 bases from J, with 12 bases in between. J is TRBJ1-6 and V is TRBV4-2; possibly TRBD1 for D (5 bases). The receptor comes from a middle-aged man with active or convalescent COVID-19. Sequencing input: peripheral blood. CDR3 in DNA: TGTGCCAGCAGCCAAGACAGACAGAGATTACCCCTCCACTTT. Protein sequence: CASSQDRQRLPLHF.